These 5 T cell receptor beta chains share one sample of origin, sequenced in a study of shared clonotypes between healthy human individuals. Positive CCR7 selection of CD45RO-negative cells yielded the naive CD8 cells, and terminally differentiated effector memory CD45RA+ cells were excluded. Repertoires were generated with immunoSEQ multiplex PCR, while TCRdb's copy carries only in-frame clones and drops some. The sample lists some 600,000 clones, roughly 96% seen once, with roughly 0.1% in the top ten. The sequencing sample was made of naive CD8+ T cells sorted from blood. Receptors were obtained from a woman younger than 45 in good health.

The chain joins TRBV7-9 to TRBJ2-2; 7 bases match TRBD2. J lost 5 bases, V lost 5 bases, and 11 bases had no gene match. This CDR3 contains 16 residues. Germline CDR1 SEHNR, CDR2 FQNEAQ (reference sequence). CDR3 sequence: CASSPPGGGVTGELFF. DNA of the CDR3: TGTGCCAGCAGCCCCCCTGGGGGAGGGGTGACCGGGGAGCTGTTTTTT.

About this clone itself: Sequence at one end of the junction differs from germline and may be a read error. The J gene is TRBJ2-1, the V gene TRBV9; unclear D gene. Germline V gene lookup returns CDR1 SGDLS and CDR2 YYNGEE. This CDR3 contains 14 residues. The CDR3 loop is CASSVPHSFNEQFF. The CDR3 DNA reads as TGTGCCAGCAGCGTCCCCCATTCCTTCAATGAGCAGTTCTTC.

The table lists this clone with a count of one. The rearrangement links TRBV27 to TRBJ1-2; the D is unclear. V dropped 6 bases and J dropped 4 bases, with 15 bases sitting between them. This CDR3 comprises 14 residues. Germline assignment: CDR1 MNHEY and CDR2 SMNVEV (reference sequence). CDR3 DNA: TGTGCCAGCAGGGGAGGAGGATCGGGCTATGGCTACACCTTC. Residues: CASRGGGSGYGYTF.

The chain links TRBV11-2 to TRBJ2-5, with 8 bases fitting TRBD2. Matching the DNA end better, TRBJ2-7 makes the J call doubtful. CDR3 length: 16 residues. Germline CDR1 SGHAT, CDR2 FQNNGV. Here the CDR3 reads CASSLSGGVSWDEQYF. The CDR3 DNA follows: TGTGCCAGCAGCTTATCCGGGGGGGTCTCATGGGACGAGCAGTACTTC.

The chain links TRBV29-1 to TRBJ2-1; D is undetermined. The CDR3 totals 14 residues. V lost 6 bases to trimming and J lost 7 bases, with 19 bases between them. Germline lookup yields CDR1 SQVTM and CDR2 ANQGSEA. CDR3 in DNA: TGCAGCGTCGATGATAATTGGAGTAGTAATGAGCAGTTCTTC. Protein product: CSVDDNWSSNEQFF.